This TCR beta chain appears in the sequencing data of a study of cytomegalovirus exposure and HLA in healthy donors. PCR primers comprised 60 Vbeta and 13 Jbeta primers. Method: immunoSEQ multiplex PCR; TCRdb's copy keeps in-frame clones and lacks some. This table has more than 200,000 clones, 70% to 80% appearing once. CDR1 is MDHEN, CDR2 SYDVKM, per germline. With 3 bases removed from V and 8 bases from J, the gap between germline ends came to 13 bases. The CDR3 covers 13 residues. The source of this sequence is a girl aged 2 to 9 in good health and CMV-seronegative. This chain links TRBV28 with TRBJ2-5, with a tentative D call TRBD2 (6 bases). The sequenced sample consisted of PBMCs. In nucleotides, the CDR3 is TGTGCCAGCAGTTTGGCAGGGCGGGGAACCCAGTACTTC. The encoded protein is CASSLAGRGTQYF.